Below, 18 T cell receptor beta chains from the same sample are listed, as sequenced in a study of PD-L1 blockade in urothelial cancer. Profiling relied on immunoSEQ multiplex PCR, and the TCRdb table lists in-frame clones only, not all of them. Among approximately 71,000 clones, 85% to 90% were seen once, and the ten largest hold approximately 3.2%. Specimen: PBMCs, collected around atezolizumab (anti-PD-L1) treatment. These receptors were collected from a man in his 60s with urothelial cancer.

The chain uses TRBV29-1 and TRBJ1-2; D ambiguous. The CDR3 is 13 amino acids. V was pared by 2 bases and J by 6 bases, with 13 bases between. Germline CDR1 and CDR2: SQVTM and ANQGSEA. CDR3 nucleotide sequence: TGCAGCGTTGAAATCGCCTTTAGCGATGGCTACACCTTC. This sequence encodes CSVEIAFSDGYTF.

The rearrangement uses TRBV6-1 and TRBJ1-2, with TRBD1 as a possible D gene (5 bases). V lost 8 bases and J 3 bases, leaving 13 bases between the germline ends. Germline V gene data show CDR1 as MNHNS and CDR2 as SASEGT. This CDR3 comprises 13 residues. CDR3 DNA: TGTGCCAGCGGTGGGGGGGAGCACTATGGCTACACCTTC. This gives the protein CASGGGEHYGYTF.

CDR3 amino acids: CATAPSGSRYEQYF. The CDR3 DNA reads TGTGCCACGGCCCCTAGCGGGAGTAGGTACGAGCAGTACTTC. V is TRBV15 and J is TRBJ2-7, with 10 bases matching TRBD2. Germline values: CDR1 LNHNV, CDR2 YYDKDF (reference sequence). There are 14 residues in the CDR3. The J segment lost 4 bases and the V segment lost 9 bases, leaving 9 bases of the junction unmatched.

Worth noting for this clone: This sample also contains other DNA sequences that code for the same CDR3. The chain combines TRBV5-1 with TRBJ1-5, with D tentatively TRBD1 (5 bases). This CDR3 has 15 residues. The germline CDR1 and CDR2 sequences are SGHRS and YFSETQ. V lost 1 base and J 0 bases, leaving 8 bases between the germline ends. The CDR3 here is CASSLTGDSNQPQHF. In DNA, the CDR3 is TGCGCCAGCAGCTTGACAGGAGATAGCAATCAGCCCCAGCATTTT.

The chain is built from TRBV5-4 and TRBJ1-3; 12 bases line up with TRBD1. Trimming removed 4 bases from V and 4 bases from J; junction bases left unmatched: 9. The CDR3 is 17 residues long. Germline V CDR1 and CDR2: SGHNT, YYREEE (reference sequence). The chain's CDR3 is CASSDPGQGAPGNTIYF. The CDR3 DNA is TGTGCCAGCAGCGATCCGGGACAGGGGGCGCCGGGAAACACCATATATTTT.

This clone was observed once. The V gene is TRBV13, the J gene TRBJ2-7; D is perhaps TRBD1 (6 bases). Trimming took off 5 bases at V and 3 bases at J, with 11 bases between the two ends. CDR1 and CDR2 from the germline V gene are PRHDT and FYEKMQ (reference sequence). The CDR3 has 13 residues. As DNA, the CDR3 is TGTGCCAGCAGCCCGACAGGTTTCTACGAGCAGTACTTC. Protein: CASSPTGFYEQYF.

This sequence joins TRBV6-4 and TRBJ2-1; 14 bases fit TRBD2. This CDR3 comprises 16 residues. Trimming at V came to 5 bases and at J to 8 bases, leaving 8 bases not matched to a gene. In germline, CDR1 is MRHNA, CDR2 SNTAGT. In nucleotides, the CDR3 is TGTGCCAGCAGTAACGACGGGACTAGCGGGAGTTATGAGCAGTTCTTC. It yields the protein CASSNDGTSGSYEQFF.

The CDR3 reads CASSGLAGSNTGELFF. CDR3 sequence (DNA): TGTGCCAGTTCTGGACTAGCGGGATCGAACACCGGGGAGCTGTTTTTT. This chain links TRBV19 with TRBJ2-2, with 12 bases matching TRBD2. Germline V lookup: CDR1 LNHDA, CDR2 SQIVND (reference sequence). The J segment lost 0 bases and the V segment lost 8 bases, leaving 4 bases of the junction unmatched. CDR3 length: 16 residues. The whole variable domain, remainder taken from reference TRBV19 and TRBJ2-2, is DGGITQSPKYLFRKEGQNVTLSCEQNLNHDAMYWYRQDPGQGLRLIYYSQIVNDFQKGDIAEGYSVSREKKESFPLTVTSAQKNPTAFYLCASSGLAGSNTGELFFGEGSRLTVL.

This clone was counted a few times. The chain has TRBV6-5 and TRBJ2-1; D unclear. Germline V lookup: CDR1 MNHEY, CDR2 SVGAGI. This CDR3 spans 13 amino acids. V dropped 5 bases and J dropped 4 bases, with 9 bases sitting between them. The CDR3 loop is CASSRPTYNEQFF. The CDR3, as DNA: TGTGCCAGCAGTCGGCCGACTTACAATGAGCAGTTCTTC.

This sequence joins TRBV28 and TRBJ2-2, with 8 bases lining up with TRBD2. Germline CDR1 is MDHEN and CDR2 is SYDVKM. The length of the CDR3 is 16 residues. The junction had 8 bases not matched to a gene; V was cut back by 8 bases and J by 0 bases. Here the CDR3 DNA reads TGTGCCAGCTTCTACAGAGCGGGAGCGAACACCGGGGAGCTGTTTTTT. It is translated as CASFYRAGANTGELFF.

The V call is TRBV28, the J call TRBJ1-2, with D hard to call. Germline V CDR1 and CDR2: MDHEN, SYDVKM. The CDR3 consists of 12 residues. The ends were cut back, 2 bases at V and 4 bases at J, with 5 bases in the middle. This chain's CDR3 is CASSLLSYGYTF. The CDR3 bases are TGTGCCAGCAGTTTACTGAGCTATGGCTACACCTTC.

As for this clone: The junction shows a germline mismatch at one end, possibly a read error. The chain uses TRBV18 and TRBJ2-3, with TRBD1 identical over 9 bases. Germline V gene lookup returns CDR1 KGHSH and CDR2 LQKENI. The CDR3 consists of 16 residues. This CDR3 is CASSSPGTGIVDTQYF. The CDR3 DNA sequence: TGTGCCAGCTCATCACCCGGGACAGGGATCGTTGATACGCAGTATTTT.

The chain has TRBV28 and TRBJ1-2; D possibly corresponds to TRBD1 (6 bases). V was pared by 5 bases and J by 8 bases, with 15 bases between. The CDR3 loop spans 13 amino acids. Per germline, CDR1 MDHEN and CDR2 SYDVKM. Here the CDR3 reads CASSTQTGLGYTF. CDR3 nucleotides: TGTGCCAGCAGTACGCAAACAGGGCTGGGCTACACCTTC.

As to this clone: One junction end does not reproduce the germline sequence, and a read error may be involved. The chain joins TRBV6-5 to TRBJ2-7, with 9 bases lining up with TRBD1. CDR1 is MNHEY, CDR2 SVGAGI, per germline. CDR3 length: 15 residues. CDR3: CAGSYRDRAEYEQYF. In nucleotides, the CDR3 is TGTGCCGGCAGTTACAGGGACAGGGCTGAGTACGAGCAGTACTTC.

The genes are TRBV28 and TRBJ1-4; 9 bases are a match to TRBD1. This CDR3 spans 14 amino acids. Trimming took 6 bases from V and 8 from J; bases not matched to a gene: 7. Germline-derived CDR1 and CDR2 are MDHEN and SYDVKM. The CDR3 loop reads CASSLTGGIEKLFF. The CDR3 bases are TGTGCCAGCAGCCTGACAGGGGGAATCGAAAAACTGTTTTTT.

The CDR3 coding sequence is TGTGCCAGCAGCAGAGGAACTATCCTAGGGGGAGAGACCCAGTACTTC. Amino acids: CASSRGTILGGETQYF. The rearrangement joins TRBV6-6 to TRBJ2-5; perhaps TRBD1 as D (6 bases). V gave up 6 bases and J gave up 4 bases, with 21 bases separating them. The CDR3 consists of 16 residues. The germline gives CDR1 MNHNY, CDR2 SVGAGI (reference sequence).

The chain is built from TRBV10-3 and TRBJ2-3, with TRBD2 matching over 9 bases. Germline CDR1 and CDR2: ENHRY and SYGVKD. V was pared by 4 bases and J by 2 bases, with 7 bases of the junction left unmatched. The CDR3 covers 16 residues. The CDR3 region has the DNA TGTGCCATCAGTGGGATGGCGGGAGGGCCCACAGATACGCAGTATTTT. Residues: CAISGMAGGPTDTQYF.

This clone was seen once. The gene calls are TRBV7-2 and TRBJ2-6; the D gene is possibly TRBD2 (6 bases). Germline CDR1 reads SGHTA; CDR2 reads FQGNSA. With 7 bases removed from V and 9 bases from J, the gap between germline ends came to 16 bases. CDR3 length equals 14 residues. CDR3 sequence: CASTPRREVNVLTF. The CDR3 DNA follows: TGTGCCAGCACCCCCCGCAGGGAGGTCAACGTCCTGACTTTC. Drawing the rest from reference TRBV7-2 and TRBJ2-6, the complete variable domain is GAGVSQSPSNKVTEKGKDVELRCDPISGHTALYWYRQSLGQGLEFLIYFQGNSAPDKSGLPSDRFSAERTGGSVSTLTIQRTQQEDSAVYLCASTPRREVNVLTFGAGSRLTVL.